Listed here are 13 T cell receptor beta chains from one sample, sequenced in a study of CD8+CD57+ T cells in acquired aplastic anemia. Patients picked for sequencing had shown CD8+CD57+ cell expansion detected by flow cytometry. TCR beta VDJ and CDR3 profiling used genomic DNA as template. Via MiXCR, TCRdb re-called the reads, giving one row per CDR3 protein. The sample holds roughly 200,000 distinct CDR3 sequences, less than 75% seen once. The specimen sequenced was sorted CD4+, CD8+, or CD8+CD57+ T cells (not recorded which) from PBMCs. The receptors shown here come from a human donor with aplastic anemia.

The chain links TRBV20-1 to TRBJ2-7; no reliable D call. The germline V gene encodes CDR1 DFQATT and CDR2 SNEGSKA (reference sequence). The V end was cut by 0 bases, the J end by 0 bases, with 12 bases between. The CDR3 runs to 15 residues. CDR3 region: CSARDLRVSSYEQYF. CDR3 nucleotides: TGCAGTGCTAGAGATTTGCGCGTTAGCTCCTACGAGCAGTACTTC.

V and J are TRBV15 and TRBJ2-5; the D is unclear. The CDR3 length is 13 residues. Between the trimmed V and J ends, which lost 3 bases and 2 bases, there was a span of 7 bases. The V gene's germline CDR1 is LNHNV and CDR2 YYDKDF (reference sequence). DNA of the CDR3: TGTGCCACCAGCAGGTCAAAGCAAGAGACCCAGTACTTC. It specifies CATSRSKQETQYF.

This chain uses TRBV20-1 with TRBJ2-7; D gene ambiguous. Germline CDR1 is DFQATT and CDR2 is SNEGSKA (reference sequence). The CDR3 totals 13 residues. V lost 3 bases to trimming and J lost 0 bases, with 9 bases between them. As DNA, the CDR3 is TGCAGTGCTAGGCAGACCAGCTCCTACGAGCAGTACTTC. This translates into CSARQTSSYEQYF.

This chain links TRBV9 with TRBJ1-4; unclear D gene. This CDR3 region has 15 residues. Germline V gives CDR1 SGDLS, CDR2 YYNGEE. The V end was cut by 0 bases, the J end by 0 bases, with 6 bases between. CDR3 residues: CASSVAGTTNEKLFF. As DNA, the CDR3 is TGTGCCAGCAGCGTAGCAGGAACAACTAATGAAAAACTGTTTTTT.

V is TRBV24-1 and J is TRBJ1-1; 8 nucleotides align to TRBD1. V shed 9 bases, J shed 7 bases, and the junction held 15 bases outside the gene matches. CDR1 and CDR2 from the germline V gene are KGHDR and SFDVKD. CDR3 length: 15 residues. Here the CDR3 reads CATRGTGDQKDEAFF. The CDR3 nucleotides are TGTGCCACCCGGGGGACAGGCGACCAGAAAGATGAAGCTTTCTTT.

This chain joins TRBV24-1 and TRBJ1-4; 10 positions agree with TRBD1. This CDR3 is built from 16 residues. Germline CDR1 KGHDR, CDR2 SFDVKD. With V trimmed by 5 bases and J by 8 bases, 10 bases remained unmatched. CDR3 in amino acids: CATSGETGTGEEKLFF. The DNA of the CDR3 is TGTGCCACCAGTGGCGAGACCGGGACAGGGGAGGAAAAACTGTTTTTT.

The chain combines TRBV10-3 with TRBJ2-1; no firm D call. The CDR3 has 14 amino acids. CDR1 is ENHRY and CDR2 is SYGVKD in the germline V gene. Deletions cut 7 bases from V and 2 bases from J, with 12 bases between. CDR3 sequence reads: CAIKPDQAYNEQFF. The CDR3 DNA is TGTGCCATCAAACCGGACCAAGCCTACAATGAGCAGTTCTTC.

This clonotype was picked up a small number of times. The chain is built from TRBV7-8 and TRBJ2-5, with a possible D match to TRBD1 (5 bases). Germline V lookup: CDR1 SGHVS, CDR2 FQNEAQ. This CDR3 comprises 14 residues. V lost 5 bases and J lost 2, with 12 bases in between. The CDR3: CASSHAYRQETQYF. CDR3 coding DNA: TGTGCCAGCAGCCACGCCTACAGGCAAGAGACCCAGTACTTC.

This chain uses TRBV27 with TRBJ2-1, with D hard to call. Trimming took off 6 bases at V and 6 bases at J, with 12 bases between the two ends. Looked up from germline, CDR1 is MNHEY and CDR2 is SMNVEV (reference sequence). The CDR3 loop spans 13 amino acids. The CDR3 reads CASSSTILNEQFF. DNA for the CDR3: TGTGCCAGCAGCTCAACTATCCTCAATGAGCAGTTCTTC.

V gene TRBV15 combines with J gene TRBJ2-1; perhaps TRBD2 as D (6 bases). CDR3 size: 16 residues. Germline V CDR1 and CDR2: LNHNV, YYDKDF (reference sequence). Trimming stripped 1 base from V and 3 bases from J, with 13 bases between. Here the CDR3 DNA reads TGTGCCACCAGCAGAGCCGGGAGTAGCGGCTACAATGAGCAGTTCTTC. It translates to CATSRAGSSGYNEQFF.

The chain recombines TRBV7-9 with TRBJ2-7; 8 bases fit TRBD1. CDR3 length equals 14 residues. V was clipped by 0 bases and J by 5 bases; unmatched bases: 3. CDR1 is SEHNR and CDR2 is FQNEAQ in the germline V gene (reference sequence). The CDR3 coding sequence is TGTGCCAGCAGCTTAGCCCAGGACAGGGACGAGCAGTACTTC. Translated, it gives CASSLAQDRDEQYF.

The gene calls are TRBV15 and TRBJ1-5; a weak D match, TRBD1 (6 bases). The V and J ends lost 0 bases and 9 bases respectively, with 15 bases between them. CDR3 size: 15 residues. Germline V gene lookup returns CDR1 LNHNV and CDR2 YYDKDF (reference sequence). This CDR3 is CATSRERGGIWPQHF. Written as DNA, the CDR3 is TGTGCCACCAGCAGAGAAAGAGGGGGGATTTGGCCCCAGCATTTT.

The chain joins TRBV15 to TRBJ2-1, with TRBD2 as a possible D gene (6 bases). CDR3 length: 14 amino acids. V lost 11 bases and J lost 6, with 20 bases in between. Germline CDR1 LNHNV, CDR2 YYDKDF (reference sequence). The CDR3 coding sequence is TGTGCCTCCCCGCCAAGACTAGTTCGCAATGAGCAGTTCTTC. Residues: CASPPRLVRNEQFF.